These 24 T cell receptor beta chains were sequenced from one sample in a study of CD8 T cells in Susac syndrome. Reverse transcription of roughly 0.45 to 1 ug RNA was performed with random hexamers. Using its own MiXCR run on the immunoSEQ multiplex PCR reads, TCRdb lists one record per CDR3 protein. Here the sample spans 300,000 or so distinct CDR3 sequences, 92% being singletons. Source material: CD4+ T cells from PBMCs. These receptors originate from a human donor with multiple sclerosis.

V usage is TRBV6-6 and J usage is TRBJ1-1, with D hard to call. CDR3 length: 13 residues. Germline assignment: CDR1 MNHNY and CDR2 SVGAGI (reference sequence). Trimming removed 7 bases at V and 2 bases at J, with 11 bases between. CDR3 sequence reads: CASIARANTEAFF. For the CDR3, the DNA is TGTGCCAGCATAGCTAGGGCCAACACTGAAGCTTTCTTT.

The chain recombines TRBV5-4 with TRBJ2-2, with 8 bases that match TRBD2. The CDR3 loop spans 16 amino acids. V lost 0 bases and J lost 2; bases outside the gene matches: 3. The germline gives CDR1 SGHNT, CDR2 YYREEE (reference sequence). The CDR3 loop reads CASSLGLALNTGELFF. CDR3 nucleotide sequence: TGTGCCAGCAGCTTGGGACTAGCGTTAAACACCGGGGAGCTGTTTTTT. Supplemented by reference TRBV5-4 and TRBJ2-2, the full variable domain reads ETGVTQSPTHLIKTRGQQVTLRCSSQSGHNTVSWYQQALGQGPQFIFQYYREEENGRGNFPPRFSGLQFPNYSSELNVNALELDDSALYLCASSLGLALNTGELFFGEGSRLTVL.

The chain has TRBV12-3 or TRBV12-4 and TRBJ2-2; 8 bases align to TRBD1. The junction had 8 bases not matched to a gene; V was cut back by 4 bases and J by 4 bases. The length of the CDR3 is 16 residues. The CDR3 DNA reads TGTGCCAGCAGTTGGGGCGACAGGGGAGGCACCGGGGAGCTGTTTTTT. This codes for CASSWGDRGGTGELFF.

The CDR3: CASYTTGQATEAFF. The CDR3 coding sequence is TGCGCCAGCTACACCACGGGACAGGCTACTGAAGCTTTCTTT. The genes are TRBV5-1 and TRBJ1-1; 8 bases match TRBD1. Germline V gene sequence: CDR1 SGHRS, CDR2 YFSETQ. The CDR3 covers 14 residues. V shed 7 bases and J 5 bases; nucleotides not matched to a gene: 10.

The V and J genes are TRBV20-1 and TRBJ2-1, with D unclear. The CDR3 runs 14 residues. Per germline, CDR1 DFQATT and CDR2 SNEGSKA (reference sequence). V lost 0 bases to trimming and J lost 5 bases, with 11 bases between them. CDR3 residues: CSARDWTHDNEQFF. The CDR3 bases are TGCAGTGCTAGAGATTGGACCCACGACAATGAGCAGTTCTTC.

The CDR3 reads CASSHLVRVDEKLFF. DNA for the CDR3: TGCGCCAGCAGCCATTTAGTCAGGGTGGATGAAAAACTGTTTTTT. The rearrangement uses TRBV4-1 and TRBJ1-4; D is perhaps TRBD1 (5 bases). V shed 3 bases and J shed 6 bases, with 14 bases lying between them. The CDR3 contains 15 residues. In germline, CDR1 is MGHRA, CDR2 YSYEKL.

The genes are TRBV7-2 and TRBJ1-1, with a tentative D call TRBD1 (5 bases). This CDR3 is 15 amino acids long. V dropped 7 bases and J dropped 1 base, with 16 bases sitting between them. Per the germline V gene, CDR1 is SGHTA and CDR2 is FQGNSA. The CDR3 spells CASTIRGGANTEAFF. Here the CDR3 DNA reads TGTGCCAGCACCATAAGGGGAGGGGCGAACACTGAAGCTTTCTTT.

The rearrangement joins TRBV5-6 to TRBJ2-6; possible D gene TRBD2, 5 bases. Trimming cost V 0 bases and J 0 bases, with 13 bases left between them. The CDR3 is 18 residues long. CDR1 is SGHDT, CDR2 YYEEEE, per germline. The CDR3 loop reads CASSLVGLAISGANVLTF. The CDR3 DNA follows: TGTGCCAGCAGCTTGGTAGGGCTAGCCATCTCTGGGGCCAACGTCCTGACTTTC.

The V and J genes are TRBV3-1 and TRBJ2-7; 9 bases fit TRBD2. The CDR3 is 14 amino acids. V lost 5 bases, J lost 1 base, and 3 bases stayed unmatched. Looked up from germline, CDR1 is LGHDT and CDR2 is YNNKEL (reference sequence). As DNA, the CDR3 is TGTGCCAGCAGCTCTAGCGGGATTTCCTACGAGCAGTACTTC. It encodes CASSSSGISYEQYF.

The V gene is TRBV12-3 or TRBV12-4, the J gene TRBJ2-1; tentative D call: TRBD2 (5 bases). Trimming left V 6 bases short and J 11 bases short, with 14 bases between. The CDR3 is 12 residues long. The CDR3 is CASSRRGRKQFF. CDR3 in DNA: TGTGCCAGCAGCCGGCGAGGGCGGAAGCAGTTCTTC.

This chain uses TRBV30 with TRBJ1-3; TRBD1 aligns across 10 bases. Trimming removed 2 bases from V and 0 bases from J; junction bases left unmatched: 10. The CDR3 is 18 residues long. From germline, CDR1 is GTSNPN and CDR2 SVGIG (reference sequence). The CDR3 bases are TGTGCCTGGAGTCGGGACAGGGGATATTATCTCTCTGGAAACACCATATATTTT. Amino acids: CAWSRDRGYYLSGNTIYF. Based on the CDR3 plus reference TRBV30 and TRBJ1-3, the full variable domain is SQTIHQWPATLVQPVGSPLSLECTVEGTSNPNLYWYRQAAGRGLQLLFYSVGIGQISSEVPQNLSASRPQDRQFILSSKKLLLSDSGFYLCAWSRDRGYYLSGNTIYFGEGSWLTVV.

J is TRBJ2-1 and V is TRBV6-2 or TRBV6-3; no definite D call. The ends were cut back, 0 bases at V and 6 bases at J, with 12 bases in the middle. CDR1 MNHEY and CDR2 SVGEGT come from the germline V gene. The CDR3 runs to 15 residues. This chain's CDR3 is CASSYSRWESNEQFF. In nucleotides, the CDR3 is TGTGCCAGCAGTTACTCCCGGTGGGAATCCAATGAGCAGTTCTTC.

CDR3: CASSLEGQIMNTEAFF. The DNA of the CDR3 is TGTGCCAGCAGCTTAGAGGGTCAAATCATGAACACTGAAGCTTTCTTT. This sequence joins TRBV7-9 and TRBJ1-1; D gene ambiguous. The CDR3 runs 16 residues. V was shortened by 1 base and J by 0 bases, with 12 bases between the two germline ends. Germline CDR1 SEHNR, CDR2 FQNEAQ (reference sequence).

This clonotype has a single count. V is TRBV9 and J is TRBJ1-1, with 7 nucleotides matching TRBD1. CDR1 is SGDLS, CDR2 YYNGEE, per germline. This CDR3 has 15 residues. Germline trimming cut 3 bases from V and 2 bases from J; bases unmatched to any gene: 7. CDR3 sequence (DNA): TGTGCCAGCAGCGCCGCGGGGACAGCAAACACTGAAGCTTTCTTT. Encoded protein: CASSAAGTANTEAFF.

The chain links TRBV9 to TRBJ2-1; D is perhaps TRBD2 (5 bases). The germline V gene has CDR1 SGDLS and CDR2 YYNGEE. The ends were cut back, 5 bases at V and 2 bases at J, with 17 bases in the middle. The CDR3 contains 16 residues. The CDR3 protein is CASRKEPTGTYNEQFF. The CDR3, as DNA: TGTGCCAGCAGGAAGGAGCCCACGGGGACCTACAATGAGCAGTTCTTC.

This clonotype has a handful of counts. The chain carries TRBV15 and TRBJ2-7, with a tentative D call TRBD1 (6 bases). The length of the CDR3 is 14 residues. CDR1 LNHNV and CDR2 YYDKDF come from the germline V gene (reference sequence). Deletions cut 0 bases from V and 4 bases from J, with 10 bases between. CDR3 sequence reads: CATSRDRTEYEQYF. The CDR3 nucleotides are TGTGCCACCAGCAGAGATAGGACAGAGTACGAGCAGTACTTC.

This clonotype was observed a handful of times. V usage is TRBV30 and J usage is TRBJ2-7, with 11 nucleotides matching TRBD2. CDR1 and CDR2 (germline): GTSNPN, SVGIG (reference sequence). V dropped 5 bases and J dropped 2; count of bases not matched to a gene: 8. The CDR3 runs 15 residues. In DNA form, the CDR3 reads TGTGCCTGGGATCCCGGGACTAGCGGAACCTACGAGCAGTACTTC. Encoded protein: CAWDPGTSGTYEQYF.

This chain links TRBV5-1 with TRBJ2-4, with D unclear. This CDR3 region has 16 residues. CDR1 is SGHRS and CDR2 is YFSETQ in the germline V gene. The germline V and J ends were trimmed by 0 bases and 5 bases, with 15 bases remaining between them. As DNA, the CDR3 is TGCGCCAGCAGCTTGGCCATCAGTGGGCGCGAAAACATTCAGTACTTC. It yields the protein CASSLAISGRENIQYF.

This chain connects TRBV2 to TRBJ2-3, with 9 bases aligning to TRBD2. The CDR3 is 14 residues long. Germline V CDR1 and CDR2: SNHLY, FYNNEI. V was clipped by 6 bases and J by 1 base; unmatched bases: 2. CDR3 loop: CASSSSGGTDTQYF. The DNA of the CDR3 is TGTGCCAGCAGCTCTAGCGGGGGCACAGATACGCAGTATTTT.

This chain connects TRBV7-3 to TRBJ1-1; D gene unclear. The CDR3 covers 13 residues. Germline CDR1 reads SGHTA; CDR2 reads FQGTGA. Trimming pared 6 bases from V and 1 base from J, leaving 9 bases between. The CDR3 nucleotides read TGTGCCAGCAGTCACAACAGGAACACTGAAGCTTTCTTT. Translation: CASSHNRNTEAFF.

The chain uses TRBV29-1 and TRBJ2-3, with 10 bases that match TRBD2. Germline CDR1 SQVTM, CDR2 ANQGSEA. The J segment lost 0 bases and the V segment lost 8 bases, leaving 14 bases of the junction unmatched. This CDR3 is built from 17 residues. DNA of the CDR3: TGCAGCTTTGGAGCGGGAGGGCCCGCTTCTAGCACAGATACGCAGTATTTT. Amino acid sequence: CSFGAGGPASSTDTQYF.

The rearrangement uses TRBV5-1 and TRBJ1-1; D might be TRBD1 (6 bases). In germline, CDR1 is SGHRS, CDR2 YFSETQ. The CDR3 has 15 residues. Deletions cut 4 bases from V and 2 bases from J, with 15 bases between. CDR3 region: CASSLRQETNTEAFF. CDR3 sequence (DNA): TGCGCCAGCAGCCTTAGACAGGAAACAAACACTGAAGCTTTCTTT. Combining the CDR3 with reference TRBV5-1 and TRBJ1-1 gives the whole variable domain KAGVTQTPRYLIKTRGQQVTLSCSPISGHRSVSWYQQTPGQGLQFLFEYFSETQRNKGNFPGRFSGRQFSNSRSEMNVSTLELGDSALYLCASSLRQETNTEAFFGQGTRLTVV.

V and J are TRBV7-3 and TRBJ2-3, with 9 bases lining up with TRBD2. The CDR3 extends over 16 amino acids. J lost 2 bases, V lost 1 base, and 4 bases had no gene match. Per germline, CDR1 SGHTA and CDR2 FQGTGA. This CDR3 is CASSLSASGATDTQYF. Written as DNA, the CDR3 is TGTGCCAGCAGCTTAAGTGCTAGCGGGGCCACAGATACGCAGTATTTT. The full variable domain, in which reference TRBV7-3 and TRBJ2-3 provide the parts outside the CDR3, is GAGVSQTPSNKVTEKGKYVELRCDPISGHTALYWYRQSLGQGPEFLIYFQGTGAADDSGLPNDRFFAVRPEGSVSTLKIQRTERGDSAVYLCASSLSASGATDTQYFGPGTRLTVL.

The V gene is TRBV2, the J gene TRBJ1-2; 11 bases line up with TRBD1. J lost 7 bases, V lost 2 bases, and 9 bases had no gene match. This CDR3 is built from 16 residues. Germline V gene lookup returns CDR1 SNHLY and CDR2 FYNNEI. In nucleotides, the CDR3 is TGTGCCAGCAGTGAAACTCCGGGACAGGGGGATGCTGGCTACACCTTC. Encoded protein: CASSETPGQGDAGYTF.